The 17 T cell receptor beta chains in this list originate from one sample, sequenced in a study of shared clonotypes between healthy human individuals (dated by TCRdb to 2019 to 2021). Library generation was performed with the immunoSEQ multiplex PCR assay. TCRdb provides this immuneACCESS table in a form limited to in-frame rearrangements. Some clones are lacking; in checked studies, under half of them reflect an unresolved V gene, and why the rest are absent is not known. Recorded for this sample are 450,000 to 650,000 clones; roughly 72% of them occurred a single time. The ten largest make up more than 10% of the sample. The specimen sequenced was PBMCs. All receptors derive from a woman aged 40 to 49 in good health. Some clones in this sample may be carry-over from other donors' samples.

The V gene is TRBV30, the J gene TRBJ2-3; TRBD2 might be the D (6 bases). Germline V CDR1 and CDR2: GTSNPN, SVGIG (reference sequence). CDR3 length: 14 amino acids. V was pared by 4 bases and J by 2 bases, with 13 bases between. CDR3 bases: TGTGCCTGGACGGCTAGCGTGAACACAGATACGCAGTATTTT. Translating it yields CAWTASVNTDTQYF.

Points on this clone: The likely explanation is a read error, given a far larger clone one base away. The V call is TRBV4-2, the J call TRBJ2-7; TRBD1 is a possible D gene (5 bases). The CDR3 is 15 amino acids. The V gene's germline CDR1 is LGHNA and CDR2 YNFKEQ. CDR3 protein: CANSHNVETAYEQYF. DNA of the CDR3: TGTGCCAACAGCCACAACGTTGAGACAGCCTACGAGCAGTACTTC.

The table lists this clone with a few counts. The chain has TRBV7-9 and TRBJ1-2, with D uncertain. The V end was cut by 1 base, the J end by 8 bases, with 8 bases between. Germline CDR1 reads SEHNR; CDR2 reads FQNEAQ (reference sequence). There are 12 residues in the CDR3. In DNA, the CDR3 is TGTGCCAGCAGCTTAGGGGTGCGCGGCTACACCTTC. As protein: CASSLGVRGYTF.

This rearrangement joins TRBV5-1 to TRBJ2-1; 10 bases align to TRBD1. The CDR3 has 15 residues. V trimming: 1 base; J trimming: 5 bases; junction bases outside the gene matches: 3. Germline lookup yields CDR1 SGHRS and CDR2 YFSETQ. CDR3 sequence: CASSLLGQGNNEQFF. Written as DNA, the CDR3 is TGCGCCAGCAGCTTGCTGGGACAGGGGAACAATGAGCAGTTCTTC.

This chain connects TRBV6-1 to TRBJ2-3; 12 bases agree with TRBD1. The CDR3 extends over 19 amino acids. V gave up 1 base and J gave up 9 bases; unmatched junction bases: 17. CDR1 and CDR2 (germline): MNHNS, SASEGT. The CDR3 region has the DNA TGTGCCAGCAGTGAAGTGGGGACAGGGGGCACAGGTCGGGATCGGACGCAGTATTTT. Translating gives CASSEVGTGGTGRDRTQYF.

About this clone itself: The junction shows a germline mismatch at one end, possibly a read error. The J gene is TRBJ2-3, the V gene TRBV5-1; 8 bases align to TRBD2. The germline CDR1 and CDR2 sequences are SGHRS and YFSETQ. The CDR3 spans 14 residues. The DNA of the CDR3 is TGCGCCAGCAGCTTGTCCGGACTAGCCGGGGGGTGGGATTTT. Its protein is CASSLSGLAGGWDF.

The V gene is TRBV2, the J gene TRBJ2-4, with D possibly being TRBD2 (5 bases). This CDR3 comprises 15 residues. Trimming removed 6 bases from V and 1 base from J, with 13 bases in between. The germline V gene has CDR1 SNHLY and CDR2 FYNNEI. The CDR3 nucleotides read TGTGCCAGCAGGGGGAGAGCGGATGCCAAAAACATTCAGTACTTC. This translates into CASRGRADAKNIQYF.

In the case of this clone: This same CDR3 is encoded by further DNA sequences in the sample. The rearrangement uses TRBV5-6 and TRBJ2-1; TRBD1 aligns across 11 bases. The CDR3 has 15 amino acids. From germline, CDR1 is SGHDT and CDR2 YYEEEE. J gave up 3 bases and V 4 bases, and 3 bases lay outside the gene matches. Here the CDR3 reads CASSLGTGGYNEQFF. CDR3 DNA: TGTGCCAGCAGCCTGGGGACAGGGGGCTACAATGAGCAGTTCTTC. The entire variable domain, with the rest obtained from reference TRBV5-6 and TRBJ2-1, is as follows: DAGVTQSPTHLIKTRGQQVTLRCSPKSGHDTVSWYQQALGQGPQFIFQYYEEEERQRGNFPDRFSGHQFPNYSSELNVNALLLGDSALYLCASSLGTGGYNEQFFGPGTRLTVL.

This clone was seen a single time. This chain connects TRBV7-2 to TRBJ2-1, with a weak D call TRBD2 (6 bases). Per the germline V gene, CDR1 is SGHTA and CDR2 is FQGNSA. The CDR3 extends over 14 amino acids. V gave up 4 bases and J gave up 4 bases, with 11 bases separating them. Here the CDR3 DNA reads TGTGCCAGCAGCTATTATGGGAGGTACAATGAGCAGTTCTTC. Translated: CASSYYGRYNEQFF.

The chain recombines TRBV7-8 with TRBJ1-2; possible D gene TRBD1, 6 bases. The CDR3 consists of 17 residues. CDR1 SGHVS and CDR2 FQNEAQ come from the germline V gene. V was clipped by 5 bases and J by 7 bases, with 26 bases between them. The CDR3 DNA is TGTGCCAGCAGCCAAGGGGCAGGGGTGAACGTCGGGGGTGGCTACACCTTC. It translates to CASSQGAGVNVGGGYTF.

The V call is TRBV18, the J call TRBJ2-1, with D possibly matching TRBD2 (5 bases). Germline V gives CDR1 KGHSH, CDR2 LQKENI. V was pared by 0 bases and J by 8 bases, with 14 bases between. The CDR3 is 15 amino acids. The CDR3 region is CASSPPAGTRDEQFF. CDR3 in DNA: TGTGCCAGCTCACCACCGGCAGGTACGAGGGATGAGCAGTTCTTC. The entire variable domain, with the rest obtained from reference TRBV18 and TRBJ2-1, is as follows: NAGVMQNPRHLVRRRGQEARLRCSPMKGHSHVYWYRQLPEEGLKFMVYLQKENIIDESGMPKERFSAEFPKEGPSILRIQQVVRGDSAAYFCASSPPAGTRDEQFFGPGTRLTVL.

The chain is built from TRBV6-1 and TRBJ1-2; D is uncertain. Germline loops: CDR1 MNHNS, CDR2 SASEGT. Trimming removed 2 bases at V and 5 bases at J, with 9 bases between. The CDR3 has 13 residues. The CDR3 is CASSELGWYGYTF. The CDR3 DNA follows: TGTGCCAGCAGTGAACTGGGTTGGTATGGCTACACCTTC.

The chain links TRBV11-3 to TRBJ2-1; TRBD2 matches 7 bases. CDR3 size: 15 residues. CDR1 is SGHNT, CDR2 YENEEA, per germline. V dropped 5 bases and J dropped 2; count of bases not matched to a gene: 6. The CDR3 DNA sequence: TGTGCCAGCAGCGCCAGGGAGGGCCCCTACAATGAGCAGTTCTTC. Translation: CASSAREGPYNEQFF. Combining the CDR3 with reference TRBV11-3 and TRBJ2-1 gives the whole variable domain EAGVVQSPRYKIIEKKQPVAFWCNPISGHNTLYWYLQNLGQGPELLIRYENEEAVDDSQLPKDRFSAERLKGVDSTLKIQPAELGDSAVYLCASSAREGPYNEQFFGPGTRLTVL.

This clone was seen a single time. The chain recombines TRBV28 with TRBJ2-3, with D hard to call. Per the germline V gene, CDR1 is MDHEN and CDR2 is SYDVKM. The CDR3 is 14 residues long. Trimming shortened V by 3 bases and J by 0 bases, and 7 bases separated the two germline ends. The CDR3 protein is CASSFVGSTDTQYF. CDR3 sequence (DNA): TGTGCCAGCAGTTTCGTGGGTAGCACAGATACGCAGTATTTT. Looking up the rest from reference TRBV28 and TRBJ2-3 gives the full variable domain: DVKVTQSSRYLVKRTGEKVFLECVQDMDHENMFWYRQDPGLGLRLIYFSYDVKMKEKGDIPEGYSVSREKKERFSLILESASTNQTSMYLCASSFVGSTDTQYFGPGTRLTVL.

This chain links TRBV6-6 with TRBJ2-6; D is perhaps TRBD1 or TRBD2 (6 bases each). Germline loops: CDR1 MNHNY, CDR2 SVGAGI (reference sequence). There are 15 residues in the CDR3. Trimming pared 8 bases from V and 4 bases from J, leaving 15 bases between. CDR3 loop: CASGTGTAGANVLTF. As DNA, the CDR3 is TGTGCCAGCGGTACAGGGACTGCGGGGGCCAACGTCCTGACTTTC.

In the case of this clone: Other nucleotide sequences from this sample produce the same CDR3. Here the CDR3 reads CASSVSIYEQYF. In DNA, the CDR3 is TGTGCCAGCAGTGTGTCTATCTACGAGCAGTACTTC. The chain carries TRBV2 and TRBJ2-7; D is ambiguous. CDR1 is SNHLY, CDR2 FYNNEI, per germline. This CDR3 spans 12 amino acids. Trimming shortened V by 4 bases and J by 3 bases, and 7 bases separated the two germline ends.

The V gene is TRBV7-2, the J gene TRBJ2-3, with 10 bases lining up with TRBD2. Trimming cost V 2 bases and J 5 bases; bases outside gene matches: 4. The CDR3 length is 15 residues. Germline assignment: CDR1 SGHTA and CDR2 FQGNSA. As DNA, the CDR3 is TGTGCCAGCAGCTTAAGCGGGAGGGCCGAAGATACGCAGTATTTT. Its protein product is CASSLSGRAEDTQYF.